This TCR beta chain was identified in a study of CD8+ T cells in alopecia areata. Sequencing templates came from extracted RNA that was reverse transcribed into cDNA. Using immunoSEQ multiplex PCR, the repertoire was profiled, and TCRdb retains in-frame clones only, with some absent. Altogether 190,000 or so clones are present, about 60% being singletons, with the ten largest covering 10% to 15%. V lost 2 bases to trimming and J lost 4 bases; unmatched junction nucleotides: 5. CDR1 is SGHVS, CDR2 FQNEAQ, per germline. The CDR3 is 16 amino acids. Treatment reported: oral pan-JAK inhibitor, 5-10 mg twice daily.

This sample comprised CD8+ T cells sorted from blood, obtained at week 24, from a patient treated with tofacitinib. This chain uses TRBV7-8 with TRBJ1-6, with TRBD1 matching over 7 bases. The source of this sequence is a human donor with alopecia areata. In nucleotides, the CDR3 is TGTGCCAGCAGCTTACCCGGACAGGTTTATAATTCACCCCTCCACTTT. It encodes CASSLPGQVYNSPLHF. Filled out from reference TRBV7-8 and TRBJ1-6, the complete variable domain reads GAGVSQSPRYKVAKRGQDVALRCDPISGHVSLFWYQQALGQGPEFLTYFQNEAQLDKSGLPSDRFFAERPEGSVSTLKIQRTQQEDSAVYLCASSLPGQVYNSPLHFGNGTRLTVT.